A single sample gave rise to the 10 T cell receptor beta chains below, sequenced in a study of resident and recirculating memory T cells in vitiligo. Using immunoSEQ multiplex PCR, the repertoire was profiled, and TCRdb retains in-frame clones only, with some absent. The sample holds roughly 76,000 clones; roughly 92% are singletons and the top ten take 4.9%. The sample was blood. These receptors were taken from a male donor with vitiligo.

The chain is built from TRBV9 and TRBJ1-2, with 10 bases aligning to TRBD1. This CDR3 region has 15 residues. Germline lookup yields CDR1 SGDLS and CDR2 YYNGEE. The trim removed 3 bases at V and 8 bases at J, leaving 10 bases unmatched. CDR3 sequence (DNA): TGTGCCAGCAGCGCCCATCCTGACAGGGGGCACGGCTACACCTTC. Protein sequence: CASSAHPDRGHGYTF.

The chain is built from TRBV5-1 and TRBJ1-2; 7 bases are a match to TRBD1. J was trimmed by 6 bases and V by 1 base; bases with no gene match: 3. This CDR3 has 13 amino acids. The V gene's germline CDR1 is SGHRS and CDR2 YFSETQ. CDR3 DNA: TGCGCCAGCAGCTTGCGACAGGGTGATGGCTACACCTTC. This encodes CASSLRQGDGYTF.

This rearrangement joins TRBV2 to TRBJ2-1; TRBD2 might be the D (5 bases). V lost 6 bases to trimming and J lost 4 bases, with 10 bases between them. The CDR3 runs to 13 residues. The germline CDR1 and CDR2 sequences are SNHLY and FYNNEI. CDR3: CASSASGYNEQFF. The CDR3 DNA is TGTGCCAGCAGCGCCTCGGGGTACAATGAGCAGTTCTTC.

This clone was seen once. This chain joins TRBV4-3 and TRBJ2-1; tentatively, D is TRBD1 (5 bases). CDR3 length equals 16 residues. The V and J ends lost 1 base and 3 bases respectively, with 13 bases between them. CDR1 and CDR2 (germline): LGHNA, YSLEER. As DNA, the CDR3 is TGCGCCAGCAGCCAAGCGGCATTAGGGGACTACAATGAGCAGTTCTTC. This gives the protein CASSQAALGDYNEQFF.

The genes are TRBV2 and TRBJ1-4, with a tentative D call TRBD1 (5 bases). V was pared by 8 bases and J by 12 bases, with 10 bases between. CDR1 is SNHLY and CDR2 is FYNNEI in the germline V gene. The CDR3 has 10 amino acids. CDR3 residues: CASSGLELFF. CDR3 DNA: TGTGCCAGCTCGGGACTGGAACTGTTTTTT. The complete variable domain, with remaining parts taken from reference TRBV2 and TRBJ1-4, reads EPEVTQTPSHQVTQMGQEVILRCVPISNHLYFYWYRQILGQKVEFLVSFYNNEISEKSEIFDDQFSVERPDGSNFTLKIRSTKLEDSAMYFCASSGLELFFGSGTQLSVL.

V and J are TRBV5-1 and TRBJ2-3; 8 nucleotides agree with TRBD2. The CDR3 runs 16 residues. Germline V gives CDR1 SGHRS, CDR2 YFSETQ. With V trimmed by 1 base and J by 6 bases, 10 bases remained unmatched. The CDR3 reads CASSLILAGSSDTQYF. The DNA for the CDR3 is TGCGCCAGCAGCTTGATCTTAGCGGGGAGTTCCGATACGCAGTATTTT.

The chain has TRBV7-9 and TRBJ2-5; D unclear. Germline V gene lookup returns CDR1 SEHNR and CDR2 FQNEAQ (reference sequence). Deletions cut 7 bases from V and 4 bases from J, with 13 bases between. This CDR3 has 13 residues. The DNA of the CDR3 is TGTGCCAGCACTAGACTTGTTCGAGAGACCCAGTACTTC. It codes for CASTRLVRETQYF.

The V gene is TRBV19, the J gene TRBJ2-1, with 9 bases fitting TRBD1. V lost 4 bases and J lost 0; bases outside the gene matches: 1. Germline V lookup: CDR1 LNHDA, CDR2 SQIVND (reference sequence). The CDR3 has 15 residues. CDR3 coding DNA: TGTGCCAGTAGTACGGGACAGGGCTCCTACAATGAGCAGTTCTTC. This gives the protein CASSTGQGSYNEQFF.

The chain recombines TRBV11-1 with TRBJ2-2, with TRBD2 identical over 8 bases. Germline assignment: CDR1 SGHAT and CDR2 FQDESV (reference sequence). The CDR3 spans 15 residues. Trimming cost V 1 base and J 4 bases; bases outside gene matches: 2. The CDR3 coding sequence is TGTGCCAGCAGCTTAGTCGGGGGGGCCACCGGGGAGCTGTTTTTT. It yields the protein CASSLVGGATGELFF.

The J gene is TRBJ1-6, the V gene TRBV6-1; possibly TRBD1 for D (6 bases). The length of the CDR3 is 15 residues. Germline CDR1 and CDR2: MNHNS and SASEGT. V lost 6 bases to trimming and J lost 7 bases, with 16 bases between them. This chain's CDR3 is CASSYIQGTNSPLHF. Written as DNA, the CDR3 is TGTGCCAGCAGCTACATACAGGGAACAAATTCACCCCTCCACTTT.